Listed here are 10 T cell receptor beta chains from one sample, sequenced in a study of Ad26.COV2.S vaccination and SARS-CoV-2 variants. Sequenced by immunoSEQ multiplex PCR; TCRdb stores in-frame clones only, minus some. The sample holds 400,000 to 450,000 clones, 80% to 95% seen once. Regarding treatment: roughly 18 received Ad26.COV2.S at low or high dose, single or two shots; about five received placebo; per-sample allocation not given. Samples were taken on day 63 after the first vaccine or placebo injection. The sample here was peripheral blood, taken in a trial of Ad26.COV2.S vaccine versus placebo. The receptors here all came from a person aged 18-65 years who received the Ad26.COV2.S COVID-19 vaccine or a placebo.

The chain joins TRBV2 to TRBJ2-7; 9 positions agree with TRBD1. Germline values: CDR1 SNHLY, CDR2 FYNNEI. The J segment lost 5 bases and the V segment lost 6 bases, leaving 5 bases of the junction unmatched. CDR3 length: 13 amino acids. CDR3 sequence reads: CASSRQGGDEQYF. The CDR3 DNA reads TGTGCCAGCAGCCGACAGGGGGGCGACGAGCAGTACTTC.

This rearrangement joins TRBV12-5 to TRBJ2-2; D is perhaps TRBD1 (5 bases). Germline V gene data show CDR1 as LGHNT and CDR2 as FRNRAP. The CDR3 extends over 17 amino acids. V dropped 4 bases and J dropped 4 bases, with 19 bases sitting between them. The CDR3 region has the DNA TGTGCTAGTGGTTCAAAGGGCCCCGTTAGGGGCACCGGGGAGCTGTTTTTT. This gives the protein CASGSKGPVRGTGELFF.

The rearrangement joins TRBV13 to TRBJ2-3, with D perhaps matching TRBD1 or TRBD2 (5 bases each). This CDR3 comprises 17 residues. Germline assignment: CDR1 PRHDT and CDR2 FYEKMQ (reference sequence). V gave up 6 bases and J gave up 2 bases, with 21 bases separating them. Here the CDR3 reads CASRRAVARGPTDTQYF. The CDR3 nucleotides are TGTGCCAGCAGACGGGCTGTCGCGAGGGGACCCACAGATACGCAGTATTTT.

This chain connects TRBV4-3 to TRBJ2-7; D unclear. This CDR3 has 15 residues. Trimming cost V 2 bases and J 2 bases, with 13 bases left between them. Germline CDR1 is LGHNA and CDR2 is YSLEER. For the CDR3, the DNA is TGCGCCAGCAGCCAATTACACACCGCCGCCTACGAGCAGTACTTC. Protein: CASSQLHTAAYEQYF.

The J gene is TRBJ2-5, the V gene TRBV27, with TRBD2 matching 8 bases. Germline-derived CDR1 and CDR2 are MNHEY and SMNVEV (reference sequence). This CDR3 comprises 13 residues. Losses at the gene ends were 11 bases for V and 7 bases for J; bases not matched to a gene: 12. CDR3 residues: CAVGRPAGGTQYF. In nucleotides, the CDR3 is TGTGCCGTGGGGAGGCCTGCGGGGGGGACCCAGTACTTC.

The chain links TRBV30 to TRBJ1-5; D gene ambiguous. Trimming left V 0 bases short and J 7 bases short, with 10 bases between. Germline assignment: CDR1 GTSNPN and CDR2 SVGIG (reference sequence). The CDR3 runs to 13 residues. The DNA of the CDR3 is TGTGCCTGGAGTGTATCGGCTAGGCAGCCCCAGCATTTT. Translated: CAWSVSARQPQHF.

The chain has TRBV30 and TRBJ2-7; 8 bases match TRBD2. Germline CDR1 reads GTSNPN; CDR2 reads SVGIG (reference sequence). This CDR3 has 15 amino acids. Trimming cost V 1 base and J 4 bases; bases outside gene matches: 9. CDR3 residues: CAWSGGSSGKYEQYF. CDR3 nucleotides: TGTGCCTGGAGTGGAGGGAGTAGCGGGAAATACGAGCAGTACTTC.

The gene calls are TRBV19 and TRBJ2-5; TRBD2 matches 7 bases. The CDR3 has 12 amino acids. Germline V lookup: CDR1 LNHDA, CDR2 SQIVND (reference sequence). Trimming removed 3 bases from V and 10 bases from J; junction bases left unmatched: 5. The CDR3 protein is CASSISGRHQYF. Written as DNA, the CDR3 is TGTGCCAGTAGTATCTCCGGGAGGCACCAGTACTTC.

This CDR3 reads CASSHPSSPETQYF. The CDR3 DNA sequence: TGTGCCAGCAGTCACCCATCTAGCCCGGAGACCCAGTACTTC. The chain uses TRBV6-5 and TRBJ2-5; maybe TRBD2 (5 bases). The V end was cut by 5 bases, the J end by 5 bases, with 15 bases between. The length of the CDR3 is 14 residues. The germline CDR1 and CDR2 sequences are MNHEY and SVGAGI.

The CDR3 coding sequence is TGTGCCCGCGCCGGGGGGACCGGGGAGCTGTTTTTT. Protein: CARAGGTGELFF. The V gene is TRBV2, the J gene TRBJ2-2; TRBD2 agrees at 7 bases. This CDR3 is built from 12 residues. CDR1 is SNHLY and CDR2 is FYNNEI in the germline V gene. The V segment lost 11 bases and the J segment 5 bases; nucleotides outside the gene matches: 5.